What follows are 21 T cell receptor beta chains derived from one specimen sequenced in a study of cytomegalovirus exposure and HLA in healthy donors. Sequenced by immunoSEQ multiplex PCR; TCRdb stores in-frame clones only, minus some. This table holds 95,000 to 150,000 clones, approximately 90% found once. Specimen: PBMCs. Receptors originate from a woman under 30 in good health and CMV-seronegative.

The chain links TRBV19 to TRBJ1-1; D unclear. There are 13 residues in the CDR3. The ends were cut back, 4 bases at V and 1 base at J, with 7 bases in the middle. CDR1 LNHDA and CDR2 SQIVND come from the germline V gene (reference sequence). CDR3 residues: CASSREWNTEAFF. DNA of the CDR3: TGTGCCAGTAGTAGGGAGTGGAACACTGAAGCTTTCTTT.

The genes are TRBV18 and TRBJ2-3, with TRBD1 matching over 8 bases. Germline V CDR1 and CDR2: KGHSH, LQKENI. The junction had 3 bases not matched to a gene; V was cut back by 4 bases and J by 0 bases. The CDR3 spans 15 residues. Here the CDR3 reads CASSHNRGSTDTQYF. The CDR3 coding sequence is TGTGCCAGCTCACACAACAGGGGGAGCACAGATACGCAGTATTTT.

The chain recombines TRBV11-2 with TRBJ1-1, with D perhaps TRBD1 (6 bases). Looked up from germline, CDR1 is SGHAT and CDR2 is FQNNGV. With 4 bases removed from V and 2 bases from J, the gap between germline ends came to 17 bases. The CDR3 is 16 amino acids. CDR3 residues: CASSSASGTPNTEAFF. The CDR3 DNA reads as TGTGCCAGCAGCTCCGCCTCCGGGACACCTAACACTGAAGCTTTCTTT.

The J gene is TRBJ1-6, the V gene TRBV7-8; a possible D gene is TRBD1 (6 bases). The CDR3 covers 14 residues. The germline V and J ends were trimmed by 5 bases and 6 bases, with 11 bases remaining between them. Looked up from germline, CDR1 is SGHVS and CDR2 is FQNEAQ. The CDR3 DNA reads TGTGCCAGCAGCCGGACAGCACCTAATTCACCCCTCCACTTT. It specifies CASSRTAPNSPLHF. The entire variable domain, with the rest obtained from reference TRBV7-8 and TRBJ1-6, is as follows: GAGVSQSPRYKVAKRGQDVALRCDPISGHVSLFWYQQALGQGPEFLTYFQNEAQLDKSGLPSDRFFAERPEGSVSTLKIQRTQQEDSAVYLCASSRTAPNSPLHFGNGTRLTVT.

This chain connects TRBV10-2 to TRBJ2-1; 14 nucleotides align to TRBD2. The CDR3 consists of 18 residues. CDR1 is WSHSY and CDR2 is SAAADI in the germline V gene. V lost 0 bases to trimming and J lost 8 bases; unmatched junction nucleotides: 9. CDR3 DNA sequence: TGCGCCAGCAGTGAGTCGAGGACTAGCGGGAGGATGCTCGATGAGCAGTTCTTC. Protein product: CASSESRTSGRMLDEQFF.

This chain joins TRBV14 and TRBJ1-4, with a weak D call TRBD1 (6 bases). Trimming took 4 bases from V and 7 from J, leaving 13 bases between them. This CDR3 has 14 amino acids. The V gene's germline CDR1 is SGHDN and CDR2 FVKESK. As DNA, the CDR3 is TGTGCCAGCAGCCCACGGGACATAAGTGAAAAACTGTTTTTT. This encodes CASSPRDISEKLFF. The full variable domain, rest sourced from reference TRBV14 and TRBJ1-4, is EAGVTQFPSHSVIEKGQTVTLRCDPISGHDNLYWYRRVMGKEIKFLLHFVKESKQDESGMPNNRFLAERTGGTYSTLKVQPAELEDSGVYFCASSPRDISEKLFFGSGTQLSVL.

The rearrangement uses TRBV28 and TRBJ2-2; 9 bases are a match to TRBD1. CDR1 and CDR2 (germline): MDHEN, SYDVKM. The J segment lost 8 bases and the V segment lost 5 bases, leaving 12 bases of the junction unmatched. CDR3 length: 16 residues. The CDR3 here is CASSTYRGRGTGELFF. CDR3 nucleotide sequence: TGTGCCAGCAGTACCTACAGGGGGCGAGGTACAGGGGAGCTGTTTTTT.

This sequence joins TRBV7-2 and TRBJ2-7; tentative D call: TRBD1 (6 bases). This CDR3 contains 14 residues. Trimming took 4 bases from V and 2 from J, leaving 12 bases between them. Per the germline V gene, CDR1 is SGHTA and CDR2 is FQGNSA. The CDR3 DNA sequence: TGTGCCAGCAGCTCGAGGACAGCAACCTACGAGCAGTACTTC. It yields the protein CASSSRTATYEQYF. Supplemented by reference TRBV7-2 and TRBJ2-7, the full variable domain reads GAGVSQSPSNKVTEKGKDVELRCDPISGHTALYWYRQSLGQGLEFLIYFQGNSAPDKSGLPSDRFSAERTGGSVSTLTIQRTQQEDSAVYLCASSSRTATYEQYFGPGTRLTVT.

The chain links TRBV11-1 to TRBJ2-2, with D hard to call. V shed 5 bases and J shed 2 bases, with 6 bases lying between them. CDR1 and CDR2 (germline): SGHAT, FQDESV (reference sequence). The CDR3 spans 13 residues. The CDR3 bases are TGTGCCAGCAGCCATTTCAACACCGGGGAGCTGTTTTTT. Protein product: CASSHFNTGELFF.

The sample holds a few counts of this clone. The CDR3 DNA follows: TGTGCCAGCAGCTCCACAGGGTTTCTAGACTATGGCTACACCTTC. Translation gives CASSSTGFLDYGYTF. The chain links TRBV7-2 to TRBJ1-2; tentatively, D is TRBD1 (6 bases). CDR3 size: 15 residues. The V gene lost 4 bases and the J gene lost 3 bases, with 15 bases spanning the gap. Germline CDR1 SGHTA, CDR2 FQGNSA.

DNA of the CDR3: TGTGCCAGCAGTCCACCGGACAGGACCAGTTTGAGCAATCAGCCCCAGCATTTT. Its protein is CASSPPDRTSLSNQPQHF. The chain is built from TRBV28 and TRBJ1-5; 7 nucleotides agree with TRBD1. Germline V gives CDR1 MDHEN, CDR2 SYDVKM. V lost 5 bases to trimming and J lost 1 base; unmatched junction nucleotides: 14. CDR3 size: 18 residues.

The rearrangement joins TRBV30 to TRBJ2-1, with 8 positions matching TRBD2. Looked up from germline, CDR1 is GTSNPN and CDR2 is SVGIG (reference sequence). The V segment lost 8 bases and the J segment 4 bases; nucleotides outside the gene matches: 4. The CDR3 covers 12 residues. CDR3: CARGGLYNEQFF. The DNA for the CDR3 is TGTGCCCGGGGGGGGCTTTACAATGAGCAGTTCTTC.

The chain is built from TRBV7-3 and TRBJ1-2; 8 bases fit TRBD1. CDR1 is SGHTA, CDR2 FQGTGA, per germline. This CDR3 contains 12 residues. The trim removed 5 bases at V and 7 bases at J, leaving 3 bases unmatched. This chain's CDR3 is CASSTQGAGYTF. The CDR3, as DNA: TGTGCCAGCAGCACCCAGGGGGCTGGCTACACCTTC.

In DNA, the CDR3 is TGTGCCAGCAGTTCCCCGGGGGAGTGGACCAAGAACACTGAAGCTTTCTTT. Its protein is CASSSPGEWTKNTEAFF. V and J are TRBV28 and TRBJ1-1, with D perhaps TRBD1 (5 bases). CDR1 and CDR2 (germline): MDHEN, SYDVKM. This CDR3 has 17 amino acids. Between the trimmed V and J ends, which lost 4 bases and 1 base, there was a span of 19 bases. The variable domain in full, completed from reference TRBV28 and TRBJ1-1, reads DVKVTQSSRYLVKRTGEKVFLECVQDMDHENMFWYRQDPGLGLRLIYFSYDVKMKEKGDIPEGYSVSREKKERFSLILESASTNQTSMYLCASSSPGEWTKNTEAFFGQGTRLTVV.

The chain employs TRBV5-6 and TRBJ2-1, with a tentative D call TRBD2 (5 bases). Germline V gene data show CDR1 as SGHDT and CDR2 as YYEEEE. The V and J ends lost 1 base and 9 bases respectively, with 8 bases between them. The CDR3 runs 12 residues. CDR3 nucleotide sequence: TGTGCCAGCAGCTTGAGTGGGAGTGAGCAGTTCTTC. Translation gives CASSLSGSEQFF.

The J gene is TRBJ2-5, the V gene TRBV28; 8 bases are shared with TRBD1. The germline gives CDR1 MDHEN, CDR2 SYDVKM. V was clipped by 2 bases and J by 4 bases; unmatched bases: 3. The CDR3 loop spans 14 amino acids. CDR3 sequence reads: CASSLPQGAETQYF. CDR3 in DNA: TGTGCCAGCAGTTTACCCCAGGGGGCAGAGACCCAGTACTTC.

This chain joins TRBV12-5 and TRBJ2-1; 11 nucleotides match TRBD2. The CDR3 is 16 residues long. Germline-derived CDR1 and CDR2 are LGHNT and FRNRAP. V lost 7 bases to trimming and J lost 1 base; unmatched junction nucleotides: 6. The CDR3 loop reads CASARTSGLSYNEQFF. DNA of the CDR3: TGTGCTAGTGCCCGGACTAGCGGGTTATCCTACAATGAGCAGTTCTTC.

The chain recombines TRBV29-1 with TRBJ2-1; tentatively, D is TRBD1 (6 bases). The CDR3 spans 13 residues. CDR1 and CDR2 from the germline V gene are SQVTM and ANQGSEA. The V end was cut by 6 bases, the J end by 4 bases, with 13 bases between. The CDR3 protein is CSVRRDIYNEQFF. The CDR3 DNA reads TGCAGCGTCCGCCGGGACATATACAATGAGCAGTTCTTC.

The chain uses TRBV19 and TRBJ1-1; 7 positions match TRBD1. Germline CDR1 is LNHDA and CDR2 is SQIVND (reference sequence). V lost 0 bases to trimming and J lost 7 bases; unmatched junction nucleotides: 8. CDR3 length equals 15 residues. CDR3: CASSIDQAGGHEAFF. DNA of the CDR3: TGTGCCAGTAGTATAGATCAGGCAGGGGGACATGAAGCTTTCTTT.

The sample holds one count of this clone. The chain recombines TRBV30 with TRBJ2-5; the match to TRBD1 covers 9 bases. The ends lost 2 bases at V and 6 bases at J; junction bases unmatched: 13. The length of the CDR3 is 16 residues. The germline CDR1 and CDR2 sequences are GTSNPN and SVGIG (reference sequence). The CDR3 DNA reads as TGTGCCTGGAGTCGACCGGGACAGGGTAATTTGAAGACCCAGTACTTC. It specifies CAWSRPGQGNLKTQYF. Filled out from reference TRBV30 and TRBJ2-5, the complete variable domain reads SQTIHQWPATLVQPVGSPLSLECTVEGTSNPNLYWYRQAAGRGLQLLFYSVGIGQISSEVPQNLSASRPQDRQFILSSKKLLLSDSGFYLCAWSRPGQGNLKTQYFGPGTRLLVL.

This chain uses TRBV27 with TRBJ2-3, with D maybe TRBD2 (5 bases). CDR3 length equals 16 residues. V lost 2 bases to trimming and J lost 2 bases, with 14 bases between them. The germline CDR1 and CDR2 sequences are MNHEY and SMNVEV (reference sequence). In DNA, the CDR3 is TGTGCCAGCAGTTTAATAGACGGACTTGTCACAGATACGCAGTATTTT. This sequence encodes CASSLIDGLVTDTQYF.